The 10 T cell receptor beta chains below come from one sample, sequenced in a study of blood T cells in healthy people across ages. The second PCR ran roughly 7 to 12 cycles with a sample-barcoded 5' primer and J-beta primers. TCRdb called the 5' RACE reads again in MiXCR, with one record for every CDR3 protein. The data contain about 380,000 distinct CDR3 sequences, roughly half of them singletons. Input material: blood. These receptors were obtained from a man in his sixties in good health.

In this sample, this clonotype turned up a few times. V is TRBV10-1 and J is TRBJ2-3; 10 nucleotides line up with TRBD2. The germline V gene encodes CDR1 WNHNN and CDR2 SYGVQD (reference sequence). Trimming removed 3 bases from V and 4 bases from J; junction bases left unmatched: 7. The CDR3 has 16 amino acids. CDR3 nucleotides: TGCGCCAGCAGTGAAATTGGGACTAGCGAGTCAGATACGCAGTATTTT. As protein: CASSEIGTSESDTQYF.

The chain couples TRBV6-6 to TRBJ1-1, with D possibly matching TRBD1 (5 bases). Trimming shortened V by 4 bases and J by 6 bases, and 12 bases separated the two germline ends. This CDR3 region has 13 residues. Germline V CDR1 and CDR2: MNHNY, SVGAGI (reference sequence). CDR3 bases: TGTGCCAGCAGTTCTTTCCGGGGCTCTGAAGCTTTCTTT. Protein: CASSSFRGSEAFF.

This clonotype was detected a few times. The gene calls are TRBV2 and TRBJ1-1; D is possibly TRBD1 (5 bases). This CDR3 has 13 residues. Germline-derived CDR1 and CDR2 are SNHLY and FYNNEI. The germline V and J ends were trimmed by 7 bases and 3 bases, with 12 bases remaining between them. CDR3 sequence: CASNGAWHTEAFF. CDR3 nucleotide sequence: TGTGCCAGCAACGGGGCCTGGCACACTGAAGCTTTCTTT. Based on the CDR3 plus reference TRBV2 and TRBJ1-1, the full variable domain is EPEVTQTPSHQVTQMGQEVILRCVPISNHLYFYWYRQILGQKVEFLVSFYNNEISEKSEIFDDQFSVERPDGSNFTLKIRSTKLEDSAMYFCASNGAWHTEAFFGQGTRLTVV.

This clonotype appeared a few times. The rearrangement uses TRBV6-6 and TRBJ2-6, with a weak D call TRBD2 (5 bases). Germline CDR1 and CDR2: MNHNY and SVGAGI (reference sequence). Trimming cost V 7 bases and J 0 bases, with 13 bases left between them. This CDR3 contains 16 residues. The CDR3 region is CASTMDSASGANVLTF. The CDR3 bases are TGTGCCAGCACCATGGACTCCGCCTCTGGGGCCAACGTCCTGACTTTC.

This clonotype was counted between two and nine times. The chain employs TRBV4-2 and TRBJ2-3; possible D gene TRBD2, 6 bases. V shed 4 bases and J shed 1 base, with 9 bases lying between them. This CDR3 region has 14 residues. Germline assignment: CDR1 LGHNA and CDR2 YNFKEQ. This CDR3 reads CASSPGVRTDTQYF. The CDR3 region has the DNA TGTGCCAGCAGCCCGGGGGTACGCACAGATACGCAGTATTTT.

Comments on this clonotype: A much larger clone sits a single nucleotide away, making a read error possible. The chain couples TRBV29-1 to TRBJ2-7; D is undetermined. The J call may be mistaken, given a closer DNA end match to TRBJ2-5. CDR1 is SQVTM, CDR2 ANQGSEA, per germline. The CDR3 sequence is 11 residues long. The CDR3 coding sequence is TGCAGCGGTGCACTTAAAGAGACCCAGTACTTC. This sequence encodes CSGALKETQYF.

This clonotype was observed a few times. This rearrangement joins TRBV28 to TRBJ2-3; weak D call: TRBD2 (6 bases). Trimming left V 3 bases short and J 4 bases short, with 11 bases between. The CDR3 loop spans 14 amino acids. Per the germline V gene, CDR1 is MDHEN and CDR2 is SYDVKM. This chain's CDR3 is CASSFGGTADTQYF. CDR3 coding DNA: TGTGCCAGCAGTTTCGGCGGGACCGCAGATACGCAGTATTTT.

This clonotype has at least ten counts. The rearrangement joins TRBV7-2 to TRBJ2-7; 10 nucleotides match TRBD2. V gave up 6 bases and J gave up 2 bases; unmatched junction bases: 13. Per the germline V gene, CDR1 is SGHTA and CDR2 is FQGNSA. The CDR3 is 17 residues long. CDR3 nucleotides: TGTGCCAGCAGTTATGGACTAGCGGAAAGAAGGACCTACGAGCAGTACTTC. Amino acids: CASSYGLAERRTYEQYF.

This chain uses TRBV2 with TRBJ2-5, with no clear D. The germline CDR1 and CDR2 sequences are SNHLY and FYNNEI. V dropped 1 base and J dropped 1 base, with 10 bases sitting between them. The CDR3 is 15 residues long. CDR3 residues: CASSEGKTPQETQYF. The CDR3 DNA sequence: TGTGCCAGCAGTGAAGGAAAGACACCCCAAGAGACCCAGTACTTC.

This clonotype was detected only a few times. This chain joins TRBV5-1 and TRBJ2-5; maybe TRBD1 (7 bases). Trimming removed 4 bases from V and 2 bases from J, with 15 bases in between. This CDR3 contains 15 residues. CDR1 and CDR2 (germline): SGHRS, YFSETQ. CDR3 sequence (DNA): TGCGCCAGCAGCGCGGGGACAGCCGGACAAGAGACCCAGTACTTC. Protein: CASSAGTAGQETQYF. Variable domain in full (rest from reference TRBV5-1 and TRBJ2-5): KAGVTQTPRYLIKTRGQQVTLSCSPISGHRSVSWYQQTPGQGLQFLFEYFSETQRNKGNFPGRFSGRQFSNSRSEMNVSTLELGDSALYLCASSAGTAGQETQYFGPGTRLLVL.